The 30 T cell receptor beta chains in this list originate from one sample, sequenced in a study of blood T cell repertoires in COVID-19. The table came from immunoSEQ multiplex PCR; TCRdb's copy has only in-frame clones and leaves some out. The sample lists 70,000 to 100,000 clones; 89% were seen once. Sequencing input: peripheral blood. Receptor source: a man in his forties or fifties with COVID-19, enrolled during active disease.

The V gene is TRBV3-1 (or the pseudogene TRBV3-2), the J gene TRBJ2-3; D uncertain. The V gene's germline CDR1 is LGHDT and CDR2 YNNKEL (reference sequence). Trimming pared 1 base from V and 0 bases from J, leaving 8 bases between. CDR3 length: 15 residues. For the CDR3, the DNA is TGTGCCAGCAGCCAAGCGGCTAGTAGCACAGATACGCAGTATTTT. Its translation: CASSQAASSTDTQYF.

The rearrangement uses TRBV10-3 and TRBJ1-3; D uncertain. Deletions cut 0 bases from V and 1 base from J, with 4 bases between. CDR1 is ENHRY, CDR2 SYGVKD, per germline. The CDR3 spans 14 residues. Here the CDR3 reads CAISESLSGNTIYF. CDR3 bases: TGTGCCATCAGTGAGTCGCTATCTGGAAACACCATATATTTT.

J is TRBJ2-7 and V is TRBV7-2; perhaps TRBD1 as D (6 bases). CDR1 and CDR2 from the germline V gene are SGHTA and FQGNSA. Trimming left V 2 bases short and J 3 bases short, with 17 bases between. CDR3 length: 16 residues. The CDR3 region has the DNA TGTGCCAGCAGCTTAAACGTTTACAGGGTAAACTACGAGCAGTACTTC. It is translated as CASSLNVYRVNYEQYF.

This rearrangement joins TRBV10-2 to TRBJ2-5; TRBD1 aligns across 7 bases. CDR1 is WSHSY and CDR2 is SAAADI in the germline V gene. The CDR3 has 13 amino acids. Trimming took 5 bases from V and 2 from J; bases not matched to a gene: 2. CDR3 loop: CASSRGQQETQYF. CDR3 coding DNA: TGCGCCAGCAGTCGGGGACAGCAAGAGACCCAGTACTTC.

The rearrangement links TRBV10-3 to TRBJ1-2, with a weak D call TRBD1 (5 bases). The ends were cut back, 1 base at V and 8 bases at J, with 14 bases in the middle. This CDR3 spans 14 amino acids. Germline values: CDR1 ENHRY, CDR2 SYGVKD. CDR3 nucleotide sequence: TGTGCCATCAGTGAGTTCGAGACAGCGGGAGGCTACACCTTC. This codes for CAISEFETAGGYTF.

The chain carries TRBV9 and TRBJ2-5; D may be TRBD1 (6 bases). CDR1 SGDLS and CDR2 YYNGEE come from the germline V gene. The CDR3 totals 15 residues. V was shortened by 7 bases and J by 2 bases, with 18 bases between the two germline ends. Here the CDR3 reads CASGRLGAPQETQYF. As DNA, the CDR3 is TGTGCCAGCGGACGTTTGGGGGCGCCTCAAGAGACCCAGTACTTC. The variable domain in full, with the rest retrieved from reference TRBV9 and TRBJ2-5, is DSGVTQTPKHLITATGQRVTLRCSPRSGDLSVYWYQQSLDQGLQFLIQYYNGEERAKGNILERFSAQQFPDLHSELNLSSLELGDSALYFCASGRLGAPQETQYFGPGTRLLVL.

This clone was detected only once. The rearrangement uses TRBV6-5 and TRBJ2-7; D may be TRBD1 (8 bases). This CDR3 is built from 14 residues. V dropped 4 bases and J dropped 2 bases, with 12 bases sitting between them. CDR1 MNHEY and CDR2 SVGAGI come from the germline V gene. CDR3 region: CASSLQGGTYEQYF. The CDR3 DNA reads TGTGCCAGCAGTTTACAGGGGGGGACCTACGAGCAGTACTTC.

CDR3 loop: CASHKGVGTQYF. The CDR3 DNA is TGTGCCAGCCACAAGGGGGTCGGTACGCAGTATTTT. This rearrangement joins TRBV6-5 to TRBJ2-3; maybe TRBD1 (6 bases). The V gene's germline CDR1 is MNHEY and CDR2 SVGAGI. CDR3 size: 12 residues. Between the trimmed V and J ends, which lost 8 bases and 8 bases, there was a span of 14 bases.

The rearrangement uses TRBV9 and TRBJ2-3; D is ambiguous. Germline CDR1 SGDLS, CDR2 YYNGEE. The CDR3 spans 13 residues. V lost 0 bases and J lost 6, with 8 bases in between. The CDR3 loop reads CASSVVSQDTQYF. The CDR3 DNA reads as TGTGCCAGCAGCGTAGTGTCTCAGGATACGCAGTATTTT.

This clone was counted a single time. The chain joins TRBV10-3 to TRBJ1-3; D gene ambiguous. V was trimmed by 5 bases and J by 0 bases, leaving 14 bases between them. The CDR3 is 16 amino acids. The germline gives CDR1 ENHRY, CDR2 SYGVKD. Written as DNA, the CDR3 is TGTGCCATCAGTTCACTAGGTGGGAGCTCTGGAAACACCATATATTTT. Translation gives CAISSLGGSSGNTIYF.

The rearrangement joins TRBV28 to TRBJ2-7; 7 nucleotides agree with TRBD2. The V gene end was trimmed by 2 bases and the J gene end by 2 bases; junction bases not matched to a gene: 3. The CDR3 extends over 14 amino acids. Germline lookup yields CDR1 MDHEN and CDR2 SYDVKM. Here the CDR3 DNA reads TGTGCCAGCAGTTTACCAAGCGGGACCTACGAGCAGTACTTC. The encoded protein is CASSLPSGTYEQYF.

The chain recombines TRBV6-2 or TRBV6-3 with TRBJ1-3, with 7 bases identical to TRBD1. Germline loops: CDR1 MNHEY, CDR2 SVGEGT. CDR3 length: 15 residues. Trimming cost V 2 bases and J 3 bases; bases outside gene matches: 4. The CDR3 sequence: CASSYATGSGNTIYF. The CDR3 coding sequence is TGTGCCAGCAGTTACGCGACAGGGAGTGGAAACACCATATATTTT.

The chain employs TRBV14 and TRBJ2-7; 8 nucleotides align to TRBD2. CDR3 size: 15 residues. With 0 bases clipped from V and 3 bases from J, the junction kept 4 bases outside the gene matches. Germline CDR1 and CDR2: SGHDN and FVKESK. CDR3 sequence reads: CASSQDPGGSYEQYF. CDR3 DNA sequence: TGTGCCAGCAGCCAAGATCCGGGAGGGAGCTACGAGCAGTACTTC.

The gene calls are TRBV19 and TRBJ2-2; perhaps TRBD1 as D (5 bases). V lost 3 bases and J lost 4, with 18 bases in between. Germline CDR1 is LNHDA and CDR2 is SQIVND (reference sequence). The CDR3 has 17 residues. The CDR3 loop reads CASSMGLVVELTGELFF. CDR3 nucleotides: TGTGCCAGTAGTATGGGGCTAGTAGTAGAACTCACCGGGGAGCTGTTTTTT.

The chain employs TRBV6-5 and TRBJ2-5, with 8 bases that match TRBD1. The CDR3 has 16 amino acids. V lost 4 bases, J lost 5 bases, and 12 bases stayed unmatched. CDR1 and CDR2 from the germline V gene are MNHEY and SVGAGI. The CDR3 DNA is TGTGCCAGCAGTTCCTACTCCGGGACAGGCGGCGAGACCCAGTACTTC. It translates to CASSSYSGTGGETQYF.

The rearrangement joins TRBV7-9 to TRBJ1-4; possibly TRBD1 for D (5 bases). The CDR3 extends over 14 amino acids. Trimming cost V 6 bases and J 12 bases, with 20 bases left between them. Germline V lookup: CDR1 SEHNR, CDR2 FQNEAQ (reference sequence). The CDR3 spells CASSPGGRTSELFF. The CDR3 coding sequence is TGTGCCAGCAGTCCCGGGGGTCGGACATCGGAACTGTTTTTT.

This chain joins TRBV30 and TRBJ1-5; a possible D gene is TRBD1 (5 bases). The CDR3 is 13 residues long. V gave up 1 base and J gave up 2 bases, with 6 bases separating them. The germline gives CDR1 GTSNPN, CDR2 SVGIG (reference sequence). The CDR3 DNA reads TGTGCCTGGAGTGCACAGGGCAATCAGCCCCAGCATTTT. This sequence encodes CAWSAQGNQPQHF.

The chain uses TRBV27 and TRBJ1-6; 9 positions agree with TRBD1. The CDR3 has 14 amino acids. CDR1 MNHEY and CDR2 SMNVEV come from the germline V gene (reference sequence). CDR3 loop: CAIGQGQGNSPLHF. CDR3 DNA: TGTGCGATCGGACAGGGGCAGGGTAATTCACCCCTCCACTTT.

V is TRBV6-5 and J is TRBJ2-7; the D gene is possibly TRBD1 (5 bases). CDR3 length: 14 residues. Between the trimmed V and J ends, which lost 7 bases and 2 bases, there was a span of 15 bases. CDR1 is MNHEY, CDR2 SVGAGI, per germline. Written as DNA, the CDR3 is TGTGCCAGCAATTCATTCGACAGAGCCTACGAGCAGTACTTC. Its translation: CASNSFDRAYEQYF.

The chain combines TRBV3-1 (or the pseudogene TRBV3-2) with TRBJ1-2, with D unclear. Per germline, CDR1 LGHDT and CDR2 YNNKEL (reference sequence). The CDR3 has 12 residues. V was clipped by 5 bases and J by 8 bases, with 12 bases between them. The CDR3 here is CASSYFREGYTF. Here the CDR3 DNA reads TGTGCCAGCAGCTATTTCCGGGAAGGCTACACCTTC.

The chain carries TRBV4-2 and TRBJ1-3, with 8 bases matching TRBD1. V shed 0 bases, J shed 4 bases, and the junction held 5 bases outside the gene matches. Germline V gives CDR1 LGHNA, CDR2 YNFKEQ. This CDR3 spans 16 amino acids. The CDR3: CASSQDRTGYGNTIYF. The DNA of the CDR3 is TGTGCCAGCAGCCAAGATCGGACAGGGTACGGAAACACCATATATTTT.

V gene TRBV27 combines with J gene TRBJ1-5, with 10 bases lining up with TRBD1. V was pared by 8 bases and J by 2 bases, with 6 bases of the junction left unmatched. CDR1 and CDR2 (germline): MNHEY, SMNVEV (reference sequence). CDR3 size: 15 residues. The CDR3 bases are TGTGCCAGCTTCCTGGGGACAGGGGGCAATCAGCCCCAGCATTTT. Its protein is CASFLGTGGNQPQHF.

The J gene is TRBJ2-1, the V gene TRBV4-1; D is undetermined. The CDR3 is 15 residues long. V was shortened by 1 base and J by 0 bases, with 7 bases between the two germline ends. Germline V lookup: CDR1 MGHRA, CDR2 YSYEKL. CDR3 sequence reads: CASSQAGSSYNEQFF. The CDR3 DNA sequence: TGCGCCAGCAGCCAAGCGGGTAGCTCCTACAATGAGCAGTTCTTC.

This chain joins TRBV9 and TRBJ1-6, with a possible D match to TRBD1 (6 bases). The CDR3 has 15 amino acids. Per the germline V gene, CDR1 is SGDLS and CDR2 is YYNGEE. The V end lost 0 bases, the J end lost 6 bases, and 10 bases lay between the germline ends. CDR3 DNA sequence: TGTGCCAGCAGCGTAGGAGGACAGACTAATTCACCCCTCCACTTT. It translates to CASSVGGQTNSPLHF. Supplemented by reference TRBV9 and TRBJ1-6, the full variable domain reads DSGVTQTPKHLITATGQRVTLRCSPRSGDLSVYWYQQSLDQGLQFLIQYYNGEERAKGNILERFSAQQFPDLHSELNLSSLELGDSALYFCASSVGGQTNSPLHFGNGTRLTVT.

In this sample, this clone turned up a few times. The chain couples TRBV5-1 to TRBJ2-1, with D maybe TRBD1 (5 bases). The CDR3 has 15 residues. V shed 1 base and J shed 3 bases, with 11 bases lying between them. CDR1 and CDR2 from the germline V gene are SGHRS and YFSETQ. CDR3 sequence reads: CASSLLQGVYNEQFF. As DNA, the CDR3 is TGCGCCAGCAGCTTGCTTCAGGGCGTCTACAATGAGCAGTTCTTC. The entire variable domain, with the rest obtained from reference TRBV5-1 and TRBJ2-1, is as follows: KAGVTQTPRYLIKTRGQQVTLSCSPISGHRSVSWYQQTPGQGLQFLFEYFSETQRNKGNFPGRFSGRQFSNSRSEMNVSTLELGDSALYLCASSLLQGVYNEQFFGPGTRLTVL.

The gene calls are TRBV10-3 and TRBJ1-2, with D perhaps TRBD1 (5 bases). CDR3 length equals 14 residues. CDR1 is ENHRY, CDR2 SYGVKD, per germline. With 0 bases removed from V and 4 bases from J, the gap between germline ends came to 9 bases. CDR3 sequence (DNA): TGTGCCATCAGTGAGTCGCAGGGAAGCTATGGCTACACCTTC. Translated: CAISESQGSYGYTF.

The J gene is TRBJ2-1, the V gene TRBV5-1; 10 bases match TRBD2. The V and J ends lost 4 bases and 4 bases, in that order; junction bases with no gene match: 8. The length of the CDR3 is 16 residues. Germline CDR1 is SGHRS and CDR2 is YFSETQ. The CDR3 sequence is CASSPDLAGAYNEQFF. The CDR3 nucleotides read TGCGCCAGCAGCCCAGACCTAGCGGGGGCGTACAATGAGCAGTTCTTC.

The chain is built from TRBV29-1 and TRBJ1-6, with 7 bases matching TRBD1. Germline assignment: CDR1 SQVTM and CDR2 ANQGSEA. Trimming removed 8 bases from V and 8 bases from J; junction bases left unmatched: 9. The CDR3 consists of 13 residues. The CDR3 coding sequence is TGCAGCAAAAGACAGGGAGATCATTCACCCCTCCACTTT. It encodes CSKRQGDHSPLHF.

The gene calls are TRBV7-8 and TRBJ1-1, with D hard to call. From germline, CDR1 is SGHVS and CDR2 FQNEAQ. The CDR3 has 14 residues. The V end lost 5 bases, the J end lost 1 base, and 11 bases lay between the germline ends. CDR3 protein: CASSPGRSNTEAFF. In DNA, the CDR3 is TGTGCCAGCAGCCCGGGTCGTTCGAACACTGAAGCTTTCTTT.

In its sample, this clone was seen once. The rearrangement links TRBV12-5 to TRBJ2-7; 9 bases are shared with TRBD1. With 5 bases clipped from V and 6 bases from J, the junction kept 8 bases outside the gene matches. In germline, CDR1 is LGHNT, CDR2 FRNRAP. The CDR3 spans 14 residues. Here the CDR3 DNA reads TGTGCTAGTGGTAAACCACAGGGGGCGTTCGAGCAGTACTTC. It translates to CASGKPQGAFEQYF.